This record concerns one T cell receptor beta chain sequence. Its antigen is unknown. The sample holds no much larger clone one base away, and base qualities are not on file. The study tested focal radiation therapy combined with CTLA-4 blockade (ipilimumab) in patients with chemo-refractory metastatic non-small-cell lung cancer. This record belongs to a study of radiotherapy plus CTLA-4 blockade in lung cancer (dated by TCRdb to about 2018). For the study in its entirety: Among enrolled patients, 18% had an objective response and roughly 31% reached disease control. Paper-wide results and their limitations: The strongest predictors of response, as reported, were early dynamic changes in blood T cell clones along with a rise in serum interferon-beta after radiation. After treatment with radiotherapy and ipilimumab, TCR clones that originated in tumors expanded in peripheral blood.

The CDR3 measures 16 amino acids from cysteine to phenylalanine. Of the read, only the CDR3 DNA is kept; its 48 bases are in frame from base 1. V is pruned by 4 bases and J by 5 bases, leaving 15 bases of the junction without a gene match. CDR1 and CDR2 (GTSNPN, SVGIG) derive from the germline V gene (reference sequence). Library method: the immunoSEQ multiplex PCR assay. TCRdb retrieved this table from immuneACCESS and kept in-frame rearrangements only. Not all clones are present; in checked studies, unresolved V genes account for under half, and no reason is known for the remainder. This sample has roughly 66,000 clones in its table, and roughly four fifths of those were observed once. The ten largest clonotypes hold roughly 4% of the sample.

The source material was peripheral blood, sampled from a patient treated with radiotherapy plus ipilimumab. The chain joins TRBV30 to TRBJ2-7; 9 central bases correspond to TRBD1. The source is a human donor with non-small cell lung cancer who had a partial response to radiotherapy plus ipilimumab. The DNA sequence follows: TGTGCCTGGAACAGGGGGCCGGCGGCCGGCGACGACGAGCAGTACTTC. Its product reads: CAWNRGPAAGDDEQYF. The full variable domain, with segments outside the CDR3 supplied by the reference TRBV30 and TRBJ2-7 proteins, appears as SQTIHQWPATLVQPVGSPLSLECTVEGTSNPNLYWYRQAAGRGLQLLFYSVGIGQISSEVPQNLSASRPQDRQFILSSKKLLLSDSGFYLCAWNRGPAAGDDEQYFGPGTRLTVT.